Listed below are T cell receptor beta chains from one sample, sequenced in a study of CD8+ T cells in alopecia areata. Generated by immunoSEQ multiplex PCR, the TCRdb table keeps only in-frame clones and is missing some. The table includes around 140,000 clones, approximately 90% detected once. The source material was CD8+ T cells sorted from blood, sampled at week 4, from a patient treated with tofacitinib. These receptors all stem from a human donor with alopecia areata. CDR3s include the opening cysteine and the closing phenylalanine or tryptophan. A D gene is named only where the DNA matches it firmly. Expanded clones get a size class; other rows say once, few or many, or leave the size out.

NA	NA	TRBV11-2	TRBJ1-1	CASSLAPGGYAFF	TGTGCCAGCAGCTTAGCGCCAGGAGGGTATGCTTTCTTT
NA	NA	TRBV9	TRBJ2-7	CASGAQMNEQYF	TGTGCCAGCGGGGCTCAGATGAACGAGCAGTACTTC
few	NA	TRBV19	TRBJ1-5	CASTQGGDYQPQHF	TGTGCCAGTACCCAGGGAGGGGACTATCAGCCCCAGCATTTT
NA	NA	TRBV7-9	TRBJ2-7	CASSPDDGGRAYEQYF	TGTGCCAGCAGCCCAGACGACGGTGGACGGGCCTACGAGCAGTACTTC
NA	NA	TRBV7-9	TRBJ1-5	CASSPQGNQPQHF	TGTGCCAGCAGCCCGCAGGGGAATCAGCCCCAGCATTTT
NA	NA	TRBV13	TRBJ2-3	CASSPQGSGRTDTQYF	TGTGCCAGCAGCCCACAGGGTAGCGGCCGCACAGATACGCAGTATTTT
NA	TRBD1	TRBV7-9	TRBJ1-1	CASSPTGTEAFF	TGTGCCAGCAGCCCGACAGGGACTGAAGCTTTCTTT
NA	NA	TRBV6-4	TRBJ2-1	CASSDRLHKAASSYNEQFF	TGTGCCAGCAGTGACCGACTACACAAGGCTGCCAGCTCCTACAATGAGCAGTTCTTC
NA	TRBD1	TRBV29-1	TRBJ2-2	CSVGQGYTGELFF	TGCAGCGTTGGACAGGGGTACACCGGGGAGCTGTTTTTT
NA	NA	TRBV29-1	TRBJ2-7	CSAAREKPLYEQYF	TGCAGCGCAGCCCGGGAGAAGCCCCTCTACGAGCAGTACTTC
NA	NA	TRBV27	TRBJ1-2	CASRAGKGYGYTF	TGTGCCAGCAGGGCAGGGAAAGGGTATGGCTACACCTTC
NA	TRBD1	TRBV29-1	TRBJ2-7	CSVTSGTGAYEQYF	TGCAGCGTGACCTCCGGGACAGGGGCCTACGAGCAGTACTTC
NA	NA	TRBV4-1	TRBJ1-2	CASSQVADPNYGYTF	TGCGCCAGCAGCCAAGTTGCCGACCCTAACTATGGCTACACCTTC
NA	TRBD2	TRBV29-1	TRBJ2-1	CSVEKGLAEYNEQFF	TGCAGCGTGGAAAAGGGACTAGCGGAGTACAATGAGCAGTTCTTC
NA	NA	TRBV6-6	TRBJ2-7	CASSTEMTEQYF	TGTGCCAGCAGTACCGAAATGACGGAGCAGTACTTC
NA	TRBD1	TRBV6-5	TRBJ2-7	CASSRGQVNAHEQYF	TGTGCCAGCAGCCGCGGACAGGTCAACGCTCACGAGCAGTACTTC
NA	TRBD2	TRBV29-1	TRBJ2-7	CSVAGTSGNIYEQYF	TGCAGCGTAGCCGGGACTAGCGGGAACATCTACGAGCAGTACTTC
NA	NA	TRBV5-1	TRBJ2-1	CASSFGQSSYNEQFF	TGCGCCAGCAGCTTTGGGCAGAGCTCCTACAATGAGCAGTTCTTC
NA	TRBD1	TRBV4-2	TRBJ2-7	CASSQGTGTREQYF	TGTGCCAGCAGCCAGGGGACAGGGACGCGCGAGCAGTACTTC
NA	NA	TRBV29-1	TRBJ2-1	CSASVNEQFF	TGCAGCGCTAGCGTCAATGAGCAGTTCTTC
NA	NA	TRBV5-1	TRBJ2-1	CASSLGVLEQFF	TGCGCCAGCAGCTTGGGTGTTTTAGAGCAGTTCTTC
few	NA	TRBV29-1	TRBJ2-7	CSVVKGSHEQYF	TGCAGCGTTGTCAAGGGGTCGCACGAGCAGTACTTC
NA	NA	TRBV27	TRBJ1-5	CASSLTSAYQPQHF	TGTGCCAGCAGTTTGACGAGCGCCTATCAGCCCCAGCATTTT
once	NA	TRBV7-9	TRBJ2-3	CASTIDPRFEGDTQYF	TGTGCCAGCACAATCGACCCCCGGTTCGAGGGAGATACGCAGTATTTT
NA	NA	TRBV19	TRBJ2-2	CASSIARKNTGELFF	TGTGCCAGTAGTATAGCGAGGAAAAACACCGGGGAGCTGTTTTTT
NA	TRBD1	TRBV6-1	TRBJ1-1	CASINRGGTEAFF	TGTGCCAGCATCAACAGGGGGGGAACTGAAGCTTTCTTT
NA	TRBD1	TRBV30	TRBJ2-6	CAWSPPGTGLSGANVLTF	TGTGCCTGGAGTCCCCCCGGGACAGGTCTCTCTGGGGCCAACGTCCTGACTTTC
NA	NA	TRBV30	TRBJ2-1	CAWSEGLYNEQFF	TGTGCCTGGAGTGAGGGACTTTACAATGAGCAGTTCTTC
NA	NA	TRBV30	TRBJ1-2	CAWSPLGPGYTF	TGTGCCTGGAGCCCCCTGGGGCCCGGCTACACCTTC
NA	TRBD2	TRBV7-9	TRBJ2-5	CASSWDGLADQYQETQYF	TGTGCCAGCAGCTGGGACGGACTAGCGGACCAGTACCAAGAGACCCAGTACTTC
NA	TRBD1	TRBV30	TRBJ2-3	CAWSATGDTQYF	TGTGCCTGGAGCGCGACAGGGGATACGCAGTATTTT
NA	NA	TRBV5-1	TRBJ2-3	CASSGFEEMTDTQYF	TGCGCCAGCAGCGGGTTTGAGGAAATGACAGATACGCAGTATTTT
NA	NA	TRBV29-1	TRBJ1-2	CSVDPGTSNYGYTF	TGCAGCGTTGACCCCGGGACATCTAACTATGGCTACACCTTC
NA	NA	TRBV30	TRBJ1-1	CAWSVYSNTEAFF	TGTGCCTGGAGTGTATACAGTAACACTGAAGCTTTCTTT
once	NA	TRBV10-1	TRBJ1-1	CANRLNTEAFF	TGCGCCAACCGATTAAACACTGAAGCTTTCTTT
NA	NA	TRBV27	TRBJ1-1	CASSLEVRLADTEAFF	TGTGCCAGCAGTCTAGAGGTCAGGTTGGCAGACACTGAAGCTTTCTTT
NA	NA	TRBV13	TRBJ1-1	CASSSKENTEAFF	TGTGCCAGCAGTTCCAAGGAGAACACTGAAGCTTTCTTT
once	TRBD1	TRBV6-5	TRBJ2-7	CASSGTGTGVHEQYF	TGTGCCAGCAGTGGTACCGGGACAGGCGTCCACGAGCAGTACTTC
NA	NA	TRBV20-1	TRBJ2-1	CSARAQNEQFF	TGCAGTGCTAGGGCACAGAATGAGCAGTTCTTC
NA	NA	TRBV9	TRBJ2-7	CASSVASSSRAYEQYF	TGTGCCAGCAGCGTAGCTAGTAGCTCCCGGGCCTACGAGCAGTACTTC
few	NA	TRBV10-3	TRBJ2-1	CAITQKVGPNEQFF	TGTGCCATCACCCAGAAGGTGGGACCAAATGAGCAGTTCTTC
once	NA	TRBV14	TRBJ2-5	CASSHLTETQQETQYF	TGTGCCAGCAGCCATTTAACCGAGACACAACAAGAGACCCAGTACTTC
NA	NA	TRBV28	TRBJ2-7	CASSFRLRLGIYEQYF	TGTGCCAGCAGCTTTAGACTCAGGTTGGGGATCTACGAGCAGTACTTC
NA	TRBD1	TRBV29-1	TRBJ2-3	CSVDLGQGKTDTQYF	TGCAGCGTTGACCTGGGACAGGGGAAAACAGATACGCAGTATTTT
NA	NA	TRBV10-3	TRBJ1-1	CAISVGQGDTEAFF	TGTGCCATCAGTGTCGGTCAGGGAGATACTGAAGCTTTCTTT
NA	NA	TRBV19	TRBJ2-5	CASSIAAHETQYF	TGTGCCAGTAGTATAGCGGCGCACGAGACCCAGTACTTC
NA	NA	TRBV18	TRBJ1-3	CASSQTPNELTGNTIYF	TGTGCCAGCTCACAAACACCAAACGAGCTAACTGGAAACACCATATATTTT